This T cell receptor (beta chain) was retrieved from a study of blood T cell repertoires in COVID-19. Assay: immunoSEQ multiplex PCR; the TCRdb copy retains only in-frame clones and omits some. This table has around 250,000 clones, 65% to 85% appearing once. The CDR3 has 16 residues. Between the trimmed V and J ends, which lost 1 base and 6 bases, there was a span of 15 bases. CDR1 and CDR2 (germline): SGHTA, FQGTGA. The study drew participants aged about 18 to 95 years from fewer than 30 US areas. Cohorts were based on clinical histories the participants reported. The V call is TRBV7-3, the J call TRBJ2-2; D is undetermined. This clonotype was obtained from a man aged 50-59 years who had recovered from COVID-19. The sample was PBMCs or T cells enriched from blood (not recorded which). CDR3 coding DNA: TGTGCCAGCAGCTTAATGGTCCCCCGAGTTGCCGGGGAGCTGTTTTTT. Protein sequence: CASSLMVPRVAGELFF.